A selection of T cell receptor beta chains follows, all from one sample in a study of T cell repertoires in cytomegalovirus infection. TCRdb independently ran MiXCR on the reads; one entry per CDR3 protein. The sample lists approximately 140,000 distinct CDR3 sequences, 8.8% occurring once. The sequenced sample was PBMCs. These receptors were obtained from a human donor in good health (CMV status not recorded). Some clones in this sample may be carry-over from other donors' samples. The CDR3 runs from the conserved cysteine through the conserved F or W. The D gene is left open where the match is weak. A clone size is listed for some rows: how often the clone was seen (once, few, many), or a class if it is expanded.

TRBJ1-3 11 NA TRBD1 TRBV4-2 CASSQAGGRYF TGTGCCAGCAGCCAGGCAGGGGGACGATATTTT
TRBJ1-4 15 many NA TRBV7-9 CASSHSSATNEKLFF TGTGCCAGCAGCCACAGCTCTGCAACTAATGAAAAACTGTTTTTT
TRBJ2-5 15 many NA TRBV6-1 CASSPLRGPQETQYF TGTGCCAGCAGTCCGCTTCGGGGTCCCCAAGAGACCCAGTACTTC
TRBJ1-1 13 many NA TRBV5-1 CASSLKRNTEAFF TGCGCCAGCAGCTTGAAGAGGAACACTGAAGCTTTCTTT
TRBJ1-1 12 few NA TRBV29-1 CSGSNLNTEAFF TGCAGCGGATCCAACTTGAACACTGAAGCTTTCTTT
TRBJ2-3 15 many NA TRBV20-1 CSARELAQNTDTQYF TGCAGTGCTAGAGAGCTAGCCCAGAACACAGATACGCAGTATTTT
TRBJ2-1 16 many NA TRBV28 CASRRPWGQRDNEQFF TGTGCCAGCAGGCGACCTTGGGGACAGCGGGACAATGAGCAGTTCTTC
TRBJ2-7 14 many NA TRBV12-3/TRBV12-4 CASSPGTRAYEQYF TGTGCCAGCAGTCCCGGGACGCGGGCCTACGAGCAGTACTTC
TRBJ1-2 16 many TRBD1 TRBV7-2 CASSFPGTGAVYGYTF TGTGCCAGCAGCTTCCCCGGGACAGGGGCCGTCTATGGCTACACCTTC
TRBJ2-1 14 many TRBD2 TRBV11-2 CASSRTSGGSEQFF TGTGCCAGCAGCCGGACTAGCGGGGGGAGTGAGCAGTTCTTC
TRBJ2-1 15 many TRBD2 TRBV20-1 CSARRGTRWGNEQFF TGCAGTGCAAGAAGGGGGACTAGGTGGGGCAATGAGCAGTTCTTC
TRBJ2-2 14 few TRBD1 TRBV28 CASRGQGRTGELFF TGTGCCAGCAGGGGACAGGGAAGAACCGGGGAGCTGTTTTTT
TRBJ2-1 14 many TRBD2 TRBV19 CASSNGGGPYKQFF TGTGCCAGTAGTAACGGGGGGGGCCCTTATAAGCAGTTCTTC
TRBJ2-5 14 NA TRBD2 TRBV20-1 CSAGAGGLKETQYF TGCAGTGCAGGAGCGGGGGGTCTGAAAGAGACCCAGTACTTC
TRBJ1-1 12 many NA TRBV6-2/TRBV6-3 CASSYGDGKAFF TGTGCCAGCAGTTACGGCGACGGGAAAGCTTTCTTT
TRBJ2-7 15 NA NA TRBV3-1 CASSPERARNSVQYF TGTGCCAGCAGCCCAGAACGAGCTAGAAATTCGGTGCAGTACTTC
TRBJ1-1 14 few NA TRBV2 CASSGPREGTEAFF TGTGCCAGCAGTGGACCACGCGAGGGTACTGAAGCTTTCTTT
TRBJ2-3 15 few TRBD1 TRBV29-1 CSARSGTAGTDTQYF TGCAGCGCCCGCTCCGGGACAGCGGGCACAGATACGCAGTATTTT
TRBJ1-3 15 many NA TRBV11-2 CASSQDSRSGNTIYF TGTGCCAGCAGCCAAGACAGCCGCTCTGGAAACACCATATATTTT
TRBJ2-2 15 NA NA TRBV2 CASSEVAGATGELFF TGTGCCAGCAGTGAAGTGGCAGGAGCCACCGGGGAGCTGTTTTTT
TRBJ1-1 12 many NA TRBV28 CASSLPAAEAFF TGTGCCAGCAGTTTGCCAGCGGCCGAAGCTTTCTTT
TRBJ2-7 12 many TRBD1 TRBV29-1 CSVADRDYEQYF TGCAGCGTAGCGGACAGGGACTACGAGCAGTACTTC
TRBJ1-6 16 many NA TRBV20-1 CSARERGFSYNSPLHF TGCAGTGCCCGAGAGCGGGGATTCTCCTATAATTCACCCCTCCACTTT
TRBJ2-1 15 NA TRBD2 TRBV19 CASSAITSGDYEQFF TGTGCCAGTAGTGCGATTACTAGCGGGGATTATGAGCAGTTCTTC
TRBJ1-1 13 many NA TRBV2 CASRARVNTEAFF TGTGCCAGCAGAGCCCGGGTGAACACTGAAGCTTTCTTT
TRBJ2-7 16 NA TRBD2 TRBV3-1 CASSQGAGPAVYEQYF TGTGCCAGCAGCCAAGGAGCGGGACCGGCGGTCTACGAGCAGTACTTC
TRBJ1-1 13 many TRBD1 TRBV6-5 CASSRSGGTEAFF TGTGCCAGCAGTCGCTCAGGGGGAACTGAAGCTTTCTTT
TRBJ2-2 14 many NA TRBV7-9 CASSLAWTTGELFF TGTGCCAGCAGCTTAGCCTGGACTACCGGGGAGCTGTTTTTT
TRBJ2-5 15 NA TRBD1 TRBV3-1 CASSPRTGGGETQYF TGTGCCAGCAGCCCCAGGACAGGCGGTGGGGAGACCCAGTACTTC
TRBJ2-7 12 many NA TRBV5-4 CASSLDFYEQYF TGTGCCAGCAGCTTGGACTTCTACGAGCAGTACTTC
TRBJ1-1 11 many NA TRBV6-5 CASSTSGDAFF TGTGCCAGCAGTACCTCAGGGGATGCTTTCTTT
TRBJ1-1 13 many NA TRBV5-6 CASTKLGNTEAFF TGTGCCAGCACCAAGTTGGGAAACACTGAAGCTTTCTTT
TRBJ2-3 13 many NA TRBV27 CASRPGASDTQYF TGTGCCAGCAGGCCGGGGGCATCGGATACGCAGTATTTT
TRBJ1-1 13 NA NA TRBV2 CASSVLRNTEAFF TGTGCCAGCAGTGTACTTAGGAACACTGAAGCTTTCTTT
TRBJ2-3 14 few NA TRBV7-9 CASSFSSGADTQYF TGTGCCAGCAGCTTTTCATCCGGGGCAGATACGCAGTATTTT
TRBJ1-3 11 NA NA TRBV20-1 CSASVRNTIYF TGCAGTGCTTCCGTTCGAAACACCATATATTTT
TRBJ2-7 13 many NA TRBV7-9 CASSPEGASEQYF TGTGCCAGCAGTCCGGAGGGAGCCTCCGAGCAGTACTTC
TRBJ2-3 12 few TRBD2 TRBV20-1 CSGRLAADTQYF TGCAGTGGGCGACTAGCCGCAGATACGCAGTATTTT
TRBJ2-7 15 many NA TRBV28 CASSFFTARSYEQYF TGTGCCAGCAGTTTTTTCACAGCAAGGAGCTACGAGCAGTACTTC
TRBJ2-1 14 many TRBD2 TRBV7-2 CASSSTGGVNEQFF TGTGCCAGCAGCTCAACCGGGGGGGTAAATGAGCAGTTCTTC
TRBJ1-2 15 many NA TRBV15 CATSSPGLPNHGYTF TGTGCCACCAGCAGCCCCGGGCTCCCGAATCATGGCTACACCTTC
TRBJ2-3 14 many TRBD1 TRBV20-1 CSAPRQGSADTQYF TGCAGTGCCCCTCGACAGGGATCCGCAGATACGCAGTATTTT
TRBJ2-5 14 many NA TRBV7-8 CASSPGDGQETQYF TGTGCCAGCAGCCCCGGAGATGGGCAAGAGACCCAGTACTTC
TRBJ2-1 14 many TRBD1 TRBV7-3 CASSPTGAYNEQFF TGTGCCAGCAGCCCCACAGGGGCTTACAATGAGCAGTTCTTC
TRBJ1-1 15 few TRBD1 TRBV5-1 CASSLAGGENTEAFF TGCGCCAGCAGCTTGGCAGGGGGCGAGAACACTGAAGCTTTCTTT
TRBJ2-3 14 few NA TRBV20-1 CSARDSRVTDTQYF TGCAGTGCTAGAGATTCGCGAGTGACAGATACGCAGTATTTT
TRBJ1-1 12 NA NA TRBV19 CASSIGGLEAFF TGTGCCAGTAGTATTGGGGGATTAGAAGCTTTCTTT
TRBJ1-1 13 many NA TRBV10-3 CAIRGSLDTEAFF TGTGCCATCAGAGGGAGCCTGGACACTGAAGCTTTCTTT
TRBJ1-5 13 many NA TRBV12-3/TRBV12-4 CASSLRSNQPQHF TGTGCCAGCAGTTTAAGGAGTAATCAGCCCCAGCATTTT
TRBJ1-2 14 many NA TRBV15 CATSRDPGPYGYTF TGTGCCACCAGCAGAGATCCCGGGCCCTATGGCTACACCTTC
TRBJ1-2 11 many NA TRBV4-1 CASSPRGGYTF TGCGCCAGCAGCCCCAGGGGTGGCTACACCTTC